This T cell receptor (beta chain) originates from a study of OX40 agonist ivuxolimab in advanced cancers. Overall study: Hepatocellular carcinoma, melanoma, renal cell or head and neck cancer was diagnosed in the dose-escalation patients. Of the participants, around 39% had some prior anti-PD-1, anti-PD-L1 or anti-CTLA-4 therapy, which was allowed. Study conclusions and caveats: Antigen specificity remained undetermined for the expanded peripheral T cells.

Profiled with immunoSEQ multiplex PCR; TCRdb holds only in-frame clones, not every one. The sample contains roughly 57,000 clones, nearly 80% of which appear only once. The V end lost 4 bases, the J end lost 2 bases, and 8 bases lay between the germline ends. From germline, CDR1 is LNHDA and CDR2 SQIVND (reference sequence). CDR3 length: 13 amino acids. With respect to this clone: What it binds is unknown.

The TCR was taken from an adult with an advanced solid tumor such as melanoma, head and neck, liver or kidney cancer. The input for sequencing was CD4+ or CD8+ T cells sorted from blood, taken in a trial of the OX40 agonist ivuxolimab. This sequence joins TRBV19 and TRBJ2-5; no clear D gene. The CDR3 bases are TGTGCCAGTAGTAGTCGGGCGCAAGAGACCCAGTACTTC. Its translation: CASSSRAQETQYF.